The 11 T cell receptor beta chains presented below share a single source sample, sequenced in a study of T cell repertoires in cytomegalovirus infection. TCRdb processed the reads anew with MiXCR; each CDR3 protein has one entry. The table includes approximately 990,000 distinct CDR3 sequences, roughly 30% detected once. These receptors' targets are unknown. Specimen: cultured CD8+ T cells from PBMCs, collected from culture after CMV antigen stimulation. The source of these receptors is a human donor in good health (CMV status not recorded). Some clones in this sample may be carry-over from other donors' samples.

This clonotype has a single count. The V and J genes are TRBV27 and TRBJ2-1; tentative D call: TRBD1 (6 bases). Germline loops: CDR1 MNHEY, CDR2 SMNVEV (reference sequence). The V end was cut by 7 bases, the J end by 5 bases, with 15 bases between. CDR3 length: 14 residues. In nucleotides, the CDR3 is TGTGCCAGCACCCCAGTGGGGGCTCACAATGAGCAGTTCTTC. It is translated as CASTPVGAHNEQFF.

V gene TRBV12-3 or TRBV12-4 combines with J gene TRBJ2-3, with 8 bases fitting TRBD2. Trimming at V came to 6 bases and at J to 6 bases, leaving 11 bases not matched to a gene. The length of the CDR3 is 15 residues. The DNA for the CDR3 is TGTGCCAGCAGCACGACTAGCGCGATAGCTGATACGCAGTATTTT. It translates to CASSTTSAIADTQYF.

This clonotype was detected ten times or more. V gene TRBV7-6 combines with J gene TRBJ1-1; 7 bases map to TRBD1. The CDR3 is made up of 14 amino acids. Germline trimming cut 5 bases from V and 1 base from J; bases unmatched to any gene: 4. In germline, CDR1 is SGHVS, CDR2 FNYEAQ. CDR3 loop: CASSPTGPNTEAFF. The CDR3 nucleotides read TGTGCCAGCAGCCCGACAGGGCCGAACACTGAAGCTTTCTTT.

As for this clonotype: Since a much larger clone is just one base distant, this may be a read error. Given the absence of the conserved phenylalanine or tryptophan at the CDR3 end, a read error is likely. The chain has TRBV7-8 and TRBJ2-3, with D hard to call. CDR1 and CDR2 (germline): SGHVS, FQNEAQ. V was clipped by 5 bases and J by 3 bases, with 9 bases between them. The CDR3 loop spans 13 amino acids. CDR3 protein: CASSPGRTDTQYV. The DNA for the CDR3 is TGTGCCAGCAGCCCAGGCAGGACAGATACGCAGTATGTT.

This clonotype was found many times. The CDR3 sequence: CASSQYLKGGDYGYTF. The CDR3 coding sequence is TGTGCCAGCAGCCAATATCTAAAGGGAGGGGACTATGGCTACACCTTC. J is TRBJ1-2 and V is TRBV7-6, with D possibly being TRBD1 (5 bases). In germline, CDR1 is SGHVS, CDR2 FNYEAQ. Trimming left V 5 bases short and J 3 bases short, with 19 bases between. The CDR3 is made up of 16 amino acids.

The chain recombines TRBV24-1 with TRBJ2-2; perhaps D is TRBD1 or TRBD2 (6 bases each). CDR3 size: 16 residues. Trimming shortened V by 4 bases and J by 0 bases, and 11 bases separated the two germline ends. Germline-derived CDR1 and CDR2 are KGHDR and SFDVKD. CDR3 coding DNA: TGTGCCACCAGTGACCCGCGGGACACGAACACCGGGGAGCTGTTTTTT. As protein: CATSDPRDTNTGELFF.

This sequence joins TRBV12-5 and TRBJ2-7, with D unclear. This CDR3 region has 13 residues. Germline V gene lookup returns CDR1 LGHNT and CDR2 FRNRAP. The V and J ends lost 5 bases and 1 base respectively, with 9 bases between them. The CDR3 sequence: CASGRSVSYEQYV. CDR3 DNA: TGTGCTAGTGGTCGAAGCGTGTCCTACGAGCAGTACGTC.

The sample holds many counts of this clonotype. The chain recombines TRBV12-3 or TRBV12-4 with TRBJ2-3; D not certain. CDR3 length: 12 residues. V dropped 5 bases and J dropped 6 bases, with 9 bases sitting between them. The CDR3 nucleotides read TGTGCCAGCAGTCCCACCGGGGATACGCAGTATTTT. Translation gives CASSPTGDTQYF.

This clonotype was seen many times. The chain links TRBV7-6 to TRBJ2-5, with TRBD1 matching over 10 bases. The CDR3 consists of 14 residues. With V trimmed by 4 bases and J by 1 base, 0 bases remained unmatched. Germline V gene sequence: CDR1 SGHVS, CDR2 FNYEAQ. CDR3 nucleotide sequence: TGTGCCAGCAGCTGGACAGGGGGCCAAGAGACCCAGTACTTC. Protein: CASSWTGGQETQYF.

The chain recombines TRBV20-1 with TRBJ1-2, with D hard to call. Germline CDR1 is DFQATT and CDR2 is SNEGSKA (reference sequence). This CDR3 region has 13 residues. The V end lost 0 bases, the J end lost 4 bases, and 9 bases lay between the germline ends. CDR3 DNA sequence: TGCAGTGCTAGAGATCCGTATGCCTATGGCTACACCTTC. Encoded protein: CSARDPYAYGYTF.

This chain connects TRBV25-1 to TRBJ1-2, with D hard to call. CDR1 and CDR2 (germline): MGHDK, SYGVNS. Trimming took 5 bases from V and 3 from J, leaving 16 bases between them. The CDR3 is 15 residues long. In DNA, the CDR3 is TGTGCCAGCAGTTCGAAGGAGTGGTCCCACTATGGCTACACCTTC. Its protein product is CASSSKEWSHYGYTF.